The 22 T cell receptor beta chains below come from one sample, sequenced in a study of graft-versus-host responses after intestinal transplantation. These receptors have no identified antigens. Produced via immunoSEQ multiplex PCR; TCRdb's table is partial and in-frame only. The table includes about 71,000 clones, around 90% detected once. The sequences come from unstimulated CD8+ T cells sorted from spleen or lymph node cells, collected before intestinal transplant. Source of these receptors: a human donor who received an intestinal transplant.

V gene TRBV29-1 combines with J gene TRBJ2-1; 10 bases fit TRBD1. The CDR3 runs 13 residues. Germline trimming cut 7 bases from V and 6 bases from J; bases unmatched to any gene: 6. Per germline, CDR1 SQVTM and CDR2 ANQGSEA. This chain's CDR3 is CSASDRGVNEQFF. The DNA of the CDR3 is TGCAGCGCCTCGGACAGGGGGGTCAATGAGCAGTTCTTC.

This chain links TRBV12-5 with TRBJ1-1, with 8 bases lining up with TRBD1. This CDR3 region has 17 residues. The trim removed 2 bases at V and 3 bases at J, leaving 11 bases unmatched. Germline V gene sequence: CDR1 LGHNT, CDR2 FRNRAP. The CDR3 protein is CASGLRTGTEGDTEAFF. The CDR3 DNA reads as TGTGCTAGTGGTTTGAGGACAGGGACCGAGGGAGACACTGAAGCTTTCTTT.

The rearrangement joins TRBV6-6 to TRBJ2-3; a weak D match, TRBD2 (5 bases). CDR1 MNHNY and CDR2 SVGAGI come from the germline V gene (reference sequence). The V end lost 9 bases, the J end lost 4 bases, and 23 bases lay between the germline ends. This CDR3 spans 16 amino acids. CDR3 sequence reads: CASDEGGGPTPDTQYF. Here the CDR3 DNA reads TGTGCCAGTGACGAGGGCGGCGGGCCGACGCCAGATACGCAGTATTTT.

CDR3 loop: CSAPQGTEAFF. The CDR3 DNA is TGCAGTGCCCCACAGGGAACTGAAGCTTTCTTT. This chain joins TRBV20-1 and TRBJ1-1; tentatively, D is TRBD1 (6 bases). Between the trimmed V and J ends, which lost 6 bases and 5 bases, there was a span of 10 bases. Germline values: CDR1 DFQATT, CDR2 SNEGSKA (reference sequence). The CDR3 loop spans 11 amino acids.

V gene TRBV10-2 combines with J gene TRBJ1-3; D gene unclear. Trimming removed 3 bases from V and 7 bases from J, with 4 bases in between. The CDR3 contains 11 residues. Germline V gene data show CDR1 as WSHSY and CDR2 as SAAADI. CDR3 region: CASSDSNTIYF. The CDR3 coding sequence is TGCGCCAGCAGTGACTCGAACACCATATATTTT.

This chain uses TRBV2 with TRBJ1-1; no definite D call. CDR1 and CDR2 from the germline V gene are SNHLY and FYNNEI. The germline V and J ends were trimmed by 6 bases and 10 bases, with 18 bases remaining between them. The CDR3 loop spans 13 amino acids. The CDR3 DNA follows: TGTGCCAGCAGGGGAACGGGAGGCGCTGGAGCTTTCTTT. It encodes CASRGTGGAGAFF.

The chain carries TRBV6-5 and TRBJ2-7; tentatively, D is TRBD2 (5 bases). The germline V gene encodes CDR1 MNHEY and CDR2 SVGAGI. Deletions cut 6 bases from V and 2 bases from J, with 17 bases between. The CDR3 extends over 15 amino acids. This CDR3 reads CASRLTSGIPYEQYF. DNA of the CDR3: TGTGCCAGCAGACTCACCTCGGGAATACCCTACGAGCAGTACTTC.

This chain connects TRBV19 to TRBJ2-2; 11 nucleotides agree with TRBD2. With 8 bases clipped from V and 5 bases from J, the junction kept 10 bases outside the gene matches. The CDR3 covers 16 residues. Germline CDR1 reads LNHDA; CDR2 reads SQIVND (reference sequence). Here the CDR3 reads CASFISGGALTGELFF. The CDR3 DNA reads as TGTGCCAGTTTTATTAGCGGGGGGGCCCTTACCGGGGAGCTGTTTTTT.

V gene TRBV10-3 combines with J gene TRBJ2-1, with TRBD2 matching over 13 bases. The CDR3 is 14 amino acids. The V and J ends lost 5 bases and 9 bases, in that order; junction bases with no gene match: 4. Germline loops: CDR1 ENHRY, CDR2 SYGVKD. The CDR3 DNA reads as TGTGCCATCAGTTCGACTAGCGGGGGGATTGAGCAGTTCTTC. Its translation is CAISSTSGGIEQFF.

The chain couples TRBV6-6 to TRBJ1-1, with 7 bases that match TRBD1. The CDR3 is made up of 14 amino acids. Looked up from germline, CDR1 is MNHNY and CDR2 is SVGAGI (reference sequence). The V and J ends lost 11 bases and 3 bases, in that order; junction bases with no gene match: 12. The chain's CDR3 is CAGVRQGEDTEAFF. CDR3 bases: TGTGCCGGCGTGAGACAGGGTGAGGACACTGAAGCTTTCTTT.

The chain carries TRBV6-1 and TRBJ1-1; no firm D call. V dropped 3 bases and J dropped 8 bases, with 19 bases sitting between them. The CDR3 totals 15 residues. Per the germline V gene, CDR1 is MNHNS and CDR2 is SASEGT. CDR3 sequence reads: CASSDLFSTEGEAFF. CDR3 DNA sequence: TGTGCCAGCAGTGACCTTTTCTCGACCGAGGGCGAAGCTTTCTTT.

The CDR3 is CASSRSGQGAFRRYGYTF. The CDR3 bases are TGTGCCAGCAGCAGATCCGGACAGGGGGCTTTTCGGCGCTATGGCTACACCTTC. The genes are TRBV21-1 and TRBJ1-2; the D call in the table, TRBD1, was not verified against the DNA. TRBV21-1 is designated a pseudogene. The CDR3 runs 18 residues.

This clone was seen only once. The CDR3 sequence: CASSLEFRDEQFF. CDR3 bases: TGTGCCAGCAGCTTGGAGTTTCGGGATGAGCAGTTCTTC. This chain uses TRBV11-3 with TRBJ2-1, with D hard to call. Looked up from germline, CDR1 is SGHNT and CDR2 is YENEEA. V lost 3 bases and J lost 8, with 11 bases in between. CDR3 length: 13 residues.

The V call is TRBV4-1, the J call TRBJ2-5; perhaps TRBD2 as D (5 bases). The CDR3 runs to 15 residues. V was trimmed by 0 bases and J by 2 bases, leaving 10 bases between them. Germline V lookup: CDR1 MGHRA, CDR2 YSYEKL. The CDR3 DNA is TGCGCCAGCAGCCAAGAGGGTCGAGGGCAAGAGACCCAGTACTTC. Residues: CASSQEGRGQETQYF.

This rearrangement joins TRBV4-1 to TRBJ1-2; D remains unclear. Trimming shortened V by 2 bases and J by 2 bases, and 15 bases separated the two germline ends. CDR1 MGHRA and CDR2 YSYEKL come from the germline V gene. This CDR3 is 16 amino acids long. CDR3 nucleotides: TGCGCCAGCAGCCAACCGTATCCAGAATCAAACTATGGCTACACCTTC. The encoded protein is CASSQPYPESNYGYTF.

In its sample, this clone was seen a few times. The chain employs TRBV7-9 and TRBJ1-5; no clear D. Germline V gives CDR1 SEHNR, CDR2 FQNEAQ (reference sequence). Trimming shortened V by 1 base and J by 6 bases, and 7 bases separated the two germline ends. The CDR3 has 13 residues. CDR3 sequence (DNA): TGTGCCAGCAGCTTAGGGGCGGGTCAGCCCCAGCATTTT. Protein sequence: CASSLGAGQPQHF.

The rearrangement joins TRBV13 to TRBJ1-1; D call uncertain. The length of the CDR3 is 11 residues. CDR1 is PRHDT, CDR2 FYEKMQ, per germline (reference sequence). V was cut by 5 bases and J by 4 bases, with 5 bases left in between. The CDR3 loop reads CASSLVTEAFF. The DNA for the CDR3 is TGTGCCAGCAGCCTTGTCACTGAAGCTTTCTTT.

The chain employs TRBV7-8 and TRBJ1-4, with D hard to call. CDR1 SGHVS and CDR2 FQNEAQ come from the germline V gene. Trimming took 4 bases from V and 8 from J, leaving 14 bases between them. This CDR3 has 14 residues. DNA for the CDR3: TGTGCCAGCAGCTGGGTCCAAAGGGAGGAAAAACTGTTTTTT. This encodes CASSWVQREEKLFF.

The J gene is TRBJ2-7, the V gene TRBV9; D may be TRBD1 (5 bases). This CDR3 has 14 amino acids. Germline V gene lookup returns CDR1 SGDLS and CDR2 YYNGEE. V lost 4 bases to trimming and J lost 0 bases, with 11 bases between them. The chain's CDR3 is CASSPDTHSYEQYF. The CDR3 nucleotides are TGTGCCAGCAGCCCGGACACCCACTCCTACGAGCAGTACTTC.

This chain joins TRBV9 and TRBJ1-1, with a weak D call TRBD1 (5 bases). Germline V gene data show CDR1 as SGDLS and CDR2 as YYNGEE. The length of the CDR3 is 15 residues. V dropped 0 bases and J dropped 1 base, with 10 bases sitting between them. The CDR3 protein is CASSVGGGSNTEAFF. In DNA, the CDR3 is TGTGCCAGCAGCGTAGGCGGGGGGTCGAACACTGAAGCTTTCTTT.

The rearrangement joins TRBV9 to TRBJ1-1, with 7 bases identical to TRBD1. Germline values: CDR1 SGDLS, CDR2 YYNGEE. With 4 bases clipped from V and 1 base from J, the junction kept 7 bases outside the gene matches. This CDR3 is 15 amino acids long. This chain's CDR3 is CASSPWDRPNTEAFF. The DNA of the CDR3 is TGTGCCAGCAGCCCGTGGGACAGACCGAACACTGAAGCTTTCTTT.

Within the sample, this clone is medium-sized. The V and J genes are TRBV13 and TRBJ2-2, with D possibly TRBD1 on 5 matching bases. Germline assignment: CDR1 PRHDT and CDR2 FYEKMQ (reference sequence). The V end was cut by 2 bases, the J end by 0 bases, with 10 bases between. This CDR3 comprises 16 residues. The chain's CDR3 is CASSLYPGTNTGELFF. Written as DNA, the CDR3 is TGTGCCAGCAGCTTATACCCAGGGACGAACACCGGGGAGCTGTTTTTT.